This is a list of T cell receptor beta chains from one sample in a study of blood T cell repertoires in COVID-19. Data came from immunoSEQ multiplex PCR; TCRdb stores just in-frame clones and leaves some out. The sample carries roughly 290,000 clones, 80% to 90% recorded once. Specimen: peripheral blood. The receptors here all came from a man aged 30 to 45 with acute or convalescent COVID-19. CDR3s include the opening cysteine and the closing phenylalanine or tryptophan. The D gene is left open where the match is weak. Size tells how often a clone was seen (once, few, many) or the class of an expanded clone, and some rows leave it out.

j_call v_call clone_size d_call cdr3_nt cdr3_aa
TRBJ2-1 TRBV11-3 - TRBD2 TGTGCCAGCAGCCGGGCTAGCGGCAATGAGCAGTTCTTC CASSRASGNEQFF
TRBJ1-1 TRBV5-8 - - TGTGCCAGCAGTCCTCGGAGGAACACTGAAGCTTTCTTT CASSPRRNTEAFF
TRBJ1-3 TRBV10-3 - - TGTGCCATCAGTACAGGTGGAAACACCATATATTTT CAISTGGNTIYF
TRBJ2-7 TRBV7-9 - - TGTGCCAGCAGCGCCCAGTACTACGAGCAGTACTTC CASSAQYYEQYF
TRBJ2-2 TRBV28 - - TGTGCCAGCAGTTTATCTGCGGCGGGCCGAAACACCGGGGAGCTGTTTTTT CASSLSAAGRNTGELFF
TRBJ2-1 TRBV24-1 - TRBD2 TGTGCCACCAGTGCTGGACTAGCTGAGTTCTTC CATSAGLAEFF
TRBJ2-2 TRBV4-1 once TRBD2 TGCGCCAGCACCTTGGGACTAGCGGGGACCGGGGAGCTGTTTTTT CASTLGLAGTGELFF
TRBJ2-2 TRBV2 - TRBD2 TGTGCCAGCAAAGGGACTAGCGGGAACACCGGGGAGCTGTTTTTT CASKGTSGNTGELFF
TRBJ2-5 TRBV27 - - TGTGCCAGCAGTTTGGTTGTCGGGGGGCGCAAAGAGACCCAGTACTTC CASSLVVGGRKETQYF
TRBJ1-6 TRBV6-5 - - TGTGCCAGCAGTACCCCCTCTGAGCCCCTCCACTTT CASSTPSEPLHF
TRBJ2-5 TRBV3-1/TRBV3-2 - TRBD2 TGTGCCAGCAGCCAAGTCACTAGCGGGGGGCCTGTAATGGAGACCCAGTACTTC CASSQVTSGGPVMETQYF
TRBJ2-7 TRBV4-1 - - TGCGCCAGCAGCCAAGGCGGTAGCTCCTACGAGCAGTACTTC CASSQGGSSYEQYF
TRBJ2-1 TRBV7-9 - TRBD2 TGTGCCAGCAGCTTAAATAGACTAGCGGGAGAGCAGTTCTTC CASSLNRLAGEQFF
TRBJ1-5 TRBV2 - - TGTGCCAGCAGCGAAACTCAAGGAGGCAATCAGCCCCAGCATTTT CASSETQGGNQPQHF
TRBJ1-2 TRBV18 - TRBD1 TGTGCCAGCTCACCGCTACCAGACAGGGCGTATGGCTACACCTTC CASSPLPDRAYGYTF
TRBJ1-1 TRBV28 - - TGTGCCAGCAGTTTGATAACACCGAACACTGAAGCTTTCTTT CASSLITPNTEAFF
TRBJ2-1 TRBV30 - TRBD1 TGTGCCTGGAGGGACAGGGAATTGTTATGGAATGAGCAGTTCTTC CAWRDRELLWNEQFF
TRBJ2-1 TRBV5-1 - - TGCGCCAGCAGCTGGACTCGGAAAAGCTATGAGCAGTTCTTC CASSWTRKSYEQFF
TRBJ1-6 TRBV7-9 - TRBD1 TGTGCCAGCAGCCCCGGGACAGGGAGCTCACCCCTCCACTTT CASSPGTGSSPLHF
TRBJ1-3 TRBV18 - TRBD1 TGTGCCAGCTCGCTGGACAGGGGAAACACCATATATTTT CASSLDRGNTIYF
TRBJ1-2 TRBV3-1/TRBV3-2 - TRBD1 TGTGCCAGCAGCCCGCGACAGGGGGCTGGCTATGGCTACACCTTC CASSPRQGAGYGYTF
TRBJ1-1 TRBV5-4 - - TGTGCCAGCAGCCAAAACACTGAAGCTTTCTTT CASSQNTEAFF
TRBJ1-1 TRBV6-2/TRBV6-3 - TRBD1 TGTGCCAGCAGTGACGGGACAGGGGGTAAGGATGAAGCTTTCTTT CASSDGTGGKDEAFF
TRBJ2-2 TRBV5-1 - - TGCGCCAGCAGCTTTGGCAGTTCGAACACCGGGGAGCTGTTTTTT CASSFGSSNTGELFF
TRBJ2-1 TRBV9 once TRBD2 TGTGCCAGCAGCCTTAGCGGGGGGCTGAGCTCCTACAATGAGCAGTTCTTC CASSLSGGLSSYNEQFF
TRBJ1-6 TRBV28 - TRBD1 TGTGCCAGCAGTCAGGGGGCCACCTATAATTCACCCCTCCACTTT CASSQGATYNSPLHF
TRBJ1-4 TRBV27 - - TGTGCCAGCAGTTTTTCTACGGTTAATGAAAAACTGTTTTTT CASSFSTVNEKLFF
TRBJ2-3 TRBV15 - - TGTGCCACCAGCAGAGACAGACAGAGGTTAACAGATACGCAGTATTTT CATSRDRQRLTDTQYF
TRBJ2-1 TRBV7-9 few - TGTGCCAGCAGCTCCAGTGGAGTGTCCTACAATGAGCAGTTCTTC CASSSSGVSYNEQFF
TRBJ1-1 TRBV7-9 - TRBD1 TGTGCCAGCAGCACAGGGGGCAATACTGAAGCTTTCTTT CASSTGGNTEAFF
TRBJ2-7 TRBV6-5 - - TGTGCCAGCAGGTTTGGGACAAAGACCCTCTACGAGCAGTACTTC CASRFGTKTLYEQYF
TRBJ2-1 TRBV5-1 - - TGCGCCAGCAGTAGGACAGGTGGAGGGTCCTACAATGAGCAGTTCTTC CASSRTGGGSYNEQFF
TRBJ1-2 TRBV27 few - TGTGCCAGCAGCGGTAACAGGTTGAACTATGGCTACACCTTC CASSGNRLNYGYTF
TRBJ2-1 TRBV5-6 - TRBD2 TGTGCCAGCAGCTTCCGGACTAGCGGGAGAGATGAGCAGTTCTTC CASSFRTSGRDEQFF
TRBJ1-1 TRBV7-9 - - TGTGCCCTCCAAGGGGTGGGCGCTGAAGCTTTCTTT CALQGVGAEAFF
TRBJ1-2 TRBV7-2 - - TGTGCCAGCAGCCCCCGGGAAGCTAACTATGGCTACACCTTC CASSPREANYGYTF
TRBJ2-7 TRBV2 - TRBD1 TGTGCCAGCAGAGAGGGACAGGGGAGCTACGAGCAGTACTTC CASREGQGSYEQYF
TRBJ2-1 TRBV11-2 - - TGTGCCAGCAGCGACCAGTGGTTACGGAGAAAAGTGGACAATGAGCAGTTCTTC CASSDQWLRRKVDNEQFF
TRBJ1-3 TRBV5-4 - - TGTGCCAGCAGCTTGGATCAGACTGGAAACACCATATATTTT CASSLDQTGNTIYF
TRBJ1-5 TRBV5-1 - TRBD1 TGCGCCAGCAGCTTAACCGGGACAGTCAATCAGCCCCAGCATTTT CASSLTGTVNQPQHF
TRBJ2-7 TRBV5-6 - TRBD2 TGTGCCAGCAGCCTCCGAACTAGCGGGAGAGGGTACGAGCAGTACTTC CASSLRTSGRGYEQYF
TRBJ2-7 TRBV14 - TRBD1 TGTGCCAGCAGCCAGATGGGACAGGGATACGAGCAGTACTTC CASSQMGQGYEQYF
TRBJ2-7 TRBV6-2/TRBV6-3 - - TGTGCCAGCAGTTACCTCCCTAACTACGAGCAGTACTTC CASSYLPNYEQYF
TRBJ1-1 TRBV28 - - TGTGCCAGCAGTGTAAGGACGGGGTTCCGTGAGCTAGCTTTCTTT CASSVRTGFRELAFF
TRBJ1-2 TRBV19 - TRBD1 TGTGCCAGTAAAACTCACAGGGGCTATAACTATGGCTACACCTTC CASKTHRGYNYGYTF
TRBJ2-1 TRBV7-8 - - TGTGCCAGCAGCCTGGTGGTGAGCTCCTACAATGAGCAGTTCTTC CASSLVVSSYNEQFF
TRBJ2-1 TRBV5-1 - - TGCGCCAGCAGCTCTCCACGATCAGGGGCCTACAATGAGCAGTTCTTC CASSSPRSGAYNEQFF
TRBJ1-5 TRBV10-3 - - TGTGCCATCAGTGACTACAATCAGCCCCAGCATTTT CAISDYNQPQHF
TRBJ1-1 TRBV5-1 once - TGCGCCAGCATAGGGGCGAACACTGAAGCTTTCTTT CASIGANTEAFF
TRBJ1-2 TRBV27 - - TGTGCCAGCAGTTTAGACAAGTCATACTATGGCTACACCTTC CASSLDKSYYGYTF
TRBJ1-2 TRBV5-1 once - TGCGCCAGCAGCTTGGTTCCGGGAAACTATGGCTACACCTTC CASSLVPGNYGYTF